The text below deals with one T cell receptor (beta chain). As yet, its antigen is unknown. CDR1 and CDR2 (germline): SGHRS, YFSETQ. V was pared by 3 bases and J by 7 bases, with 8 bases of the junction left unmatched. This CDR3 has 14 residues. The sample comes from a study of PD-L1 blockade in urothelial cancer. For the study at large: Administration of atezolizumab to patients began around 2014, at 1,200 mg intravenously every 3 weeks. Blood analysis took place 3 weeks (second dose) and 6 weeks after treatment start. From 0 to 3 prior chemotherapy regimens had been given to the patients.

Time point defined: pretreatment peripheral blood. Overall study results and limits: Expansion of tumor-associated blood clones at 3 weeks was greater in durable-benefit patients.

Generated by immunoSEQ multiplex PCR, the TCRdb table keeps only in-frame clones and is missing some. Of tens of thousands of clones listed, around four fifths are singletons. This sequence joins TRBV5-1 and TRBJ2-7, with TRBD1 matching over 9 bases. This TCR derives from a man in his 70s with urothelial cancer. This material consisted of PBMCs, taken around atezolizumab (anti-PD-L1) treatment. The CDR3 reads CASSSGQGAGEQYF. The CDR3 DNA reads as TGCGCCAGCAGCTCGGGACAGGGAGCCGGGGAGCAGTACTTC.